These 27 T cell receptor beta chains were all obtained from the same sample, sequenced in a study of cytomegalovirus exposure and HLA in healthy donors. Use of 60 Vbeta and 13 Jbeta primers characterized the PCR. Generated by immunoSEQ multiplex PCR, the TCRdb table keeps only in-frame clones and is missing some. The sample has about 140,000 clones, roughly 78% seen once. Sequenced material: PBMCs. All receptors come from a man aged 35 to 55 in good health and CMV-seropositive.

V and J are TRBV7-8 and TRBJ2-3, with D unresolved. V was trimmed by 4 bases and J by 4 bases, leaving 9 bases between them. Germline V gene data show CDR1 as SGHVS and CDR2 as FQNEAQ. The CDR3 has 13 amino acids. The CDR3 bases are TGTGCCAGCAGCTCCATACTCGCAGATACGCAGTATTTT. Its protein is CASSSILADTQYF. The variable domain in full, with the rest retrieved from reference TRBV7-8 and TRBJ2-3, is GAGVSQSPRYKVAKRGQDVALRCDPISGHVSLFWYQQALGQGPEFLTYFQNEAQLDKSGLPSDRFFAERPEGSVSTLKIQRTQQEDSAVYLCASSSILADTQYFGPGTRLTVL.

The chain links TRBV5-4 to TRBJ2-3; 7 bases agree with TRBD2. The V gene end was trimmed by 0 bases and the J gene end by 1 base; junction bases not matched to a gene: 8. The CDR3 sequence is 17 residues long. Germline assignment: CDR1 SGHNT and CDR2 YYREEE (reference sequence). The CDR3 DNA sequence: TGTGCCAGCAGCTTGGCCGTAGGGCGGGAGCGCACAGATACGCAGTATTTT. It encodes CASSLAVGRERTDTQYF.

The sample holds a few counts of this clone. The CDR3 is CASRPDRGFTDTQYF. The CDR3 bases are TGTGCCAGCAGACCCGACAGGGGCTTCACAGATACGCAGTATTTT. The chain recombines TRBV25-1 with TRBJ2-3; 8 bases line up with TRBD1. V gave up 6 bases and J gave up 2 bases; unmatched junction bases: 7. Germline V gene sequence: CDR1 MGHDK, CDR2 SYGVNS. The CDR3 totals 15 residues.

The table lists this clone with a few counts. The V call is TRBV5-1, the J call TRBJ2-5, with 7 bases lining up with TRBD1. The V gene's germline CDR1 is SGHRS and CDR2 YFSETQ. V gave up 4 bases and J gave up 5 bases; unmatched junction bases: 8. This CDR3 comprises 14 residues. CDR3 in amino acids: CASSLSGQAETQYF. CDR3 sequence (DNA): TGCGCCAGCAGCCTATCAGGACAGGCGGAGACCCAGTACTTC.

This rearrangement joins TRBV7-6 to TRBJ2-3; weak D call: TRBD1 (5 bases). Trimming left V 1 base short and J 5 bases short, with 13 bases between. The CDR3 covers 15 residues. Germline V gene data show CDR1 as SGHVS and CDR2 as FNYEAQ. CDR3 region: CASSLEAQGQDTQYF. The DNA for the CDR3 is TGTGCCAGCAGCTTAGAGGCGCAGGGTCAAGATACGCAGTATTTT. Filled out from reference TRBV7-6 and TRBJ2-3, the complete variable domain reads GAGVSQSPRYKVTKRGQDVALRCDPISGHVSLYWYRQALGQGPEFLTYFNYEAQQDKSGLPNDRFSAERPEGSISTLTIQRTEQRDSAMYRCASSLEAQGQDTQYFGPGTRLTVL.

The rearrangement joins TRBV5-1 to TRBJ2-2; D is perhaps TRBD2 (5 bases). V was clipped by 2 bases and J by 0 bases, with 11 bases between them. This CDR3 spans 16 amino acids. The germline CDR1 and CDR2 sequences are SGHRS and YFSETQ. This CDR3 reads CASSLSGKANTGELFF. CDR3 sequence (DNA): TGCGCCAGCAGCTTAAGCGGAAAAGCGAACACCGGGGAGCTGTTTTTT.

The chain couples TRBV4-1 to TRBJ2-6, with D perhaps TRBD1 (5 bases). The CDR3 contains 17 residues. The V and J ends lost 7 bases and 0 bases respectively, with 16 bases between them. The V gene's germline CDR1 is MGHRA and CDR2 YSYEKL. This CDR3 reads CASTSQGFSSGANVLTF. DNA of the CDR3: TGCGCCAGCACTTCTCAGGGTTTTAGCTCTGGGGCCAACGTCCTGACTTTC.

This chain links TRBV28 with TRBJ1-4; 9 bases agree with TRBD1. This CDR3 region has 15 residues. Trimming cost V 5 bases and J 8 bases; bases outside gene matches: 9. Germline V CDR1 and CDR2: MDHEN, SYDVKM. The CDR3 protein is CASSPPGTGREKLFF. CDR3 nucleotide sequence: TGTGCCAGCAGTCCCCCCGGGACAGGGCGGGAAAAACTGTTTTTT.

This chain uses TRBV4-1 with TRBJ2-1, with D perhaps TRBD2 (6 bases). V lost 1 base to trimming and J lost 0 bases, with 16 bases between them. The CDR3 has 18 amino acids. The germline V gene encodes CDR1 MGHRA and CDR2 YSYEKL. The CDR3 nucleotides are TGCGCCAGCAGCCAAGCCCGTGGGGGGTGGAGCTCCTACAATGAGCAGTTCTTC. The encoded protein is CASSQARGGWSSYNEQFF.

The V call is TRBV29-1, the J call TRBJ2-1; TRBD2 matches 14 bases. The CDR3 has 18 residues. Losses at the gene ends were 6 bases for V and 9 bases for J; bases not matched to a gene: 19. Per the germline V gene, CDR1 is SQVTM and CDR2 is ANQGSEA. The DNA for the CDR3 is TGCAGCGTCGCGGGACTAGCGGGAGAAGTCCCCATTGGCGGTGAGCAGTTCTTC. Translating gives CSVAGLAGEVPIGGEQFF.

This clone has a handful of counts. This chain uses TRBV5-4 with TRBJ2-7; maybe TRBD2 (7 bases). Looked up from germline, CDR1 is SGHNT and CDR2 is YYREEE (reference sequence). CDR3 length equals 16 residues. V was trimmed by 0 bases and J by 0 bases, leaving 13 bases between them. In DNA form, the CDR3 reads TGTGCCAGCAGCTTGGGAAGCGGGACAAGCTCCTACGAGCAGTACTTC. It is translated as CASSLGSGTSSYEQYF.

This clone was seen once. The gene calls are TRBV7-2 and TRBJ2-4, with 11 bases fitting TRBD2. The CDR3 totals 14 residues. The V gene's germline CDR1 is SGHTA and CDR2 FQGNSA. V shed 6 bases and J 6 bases; nucleotides not matched to a gene: 4. CDR3 DNA sequence: TGTGCCAGCAGTCCTACTAGCGGGGGAAACATTCAGTACTTC. Its protein product is CASSPTSGGNIQYF.

The chain joins TRBV10-3 to TRBJ1-2, with 7 bases aligning to TRBD1. V was pared by 0 bases and J by 8 bases, with 9 bases of the junction left unmatched. The CDR3 has 15 residues. CDR1 and CDR2 from the germline V gene are ENHRY and SYGVKD. This CDR3 reads CAISESNRGREGYTF. The CDR3 nucleotides are TGTGCCATCAGTGAGTCGAACAGGGGAAGGGAGGGCTACACCTTC.

V gene TRBV9 combines with J gene TRBJ2-1, with 9 bases identical to TRBD2. Looked up from germline, CDR1 is SGDLS and CDR2 is YYNGEE. The V segment lost 0 bases and the J segment 3 bases; nucleotides outside the gene matches: 7. This CDR3 spans 17 amino acids. CDR3 sequence reads: CASSVGQAGGYYNEQFF. CDR3 bases: TGTGCCAGCAGCGTAGGTCAAGCGGGAGGATACTACAATGAGCAGTTCTTC.

As DNA, the CDR3 is TGCGCCAGCAGCCCGGGACAGCCGCAAAACTATGGCTACACCTTC. Translated: CASSPGQPQNYGYTF. The chain joins TRBV5-1 to TRBJ1-2; 7 bases align to TRBD1. J gave up 2 bases and V 4 bases, and 8 bases lay outside the gene matches. Germline V gene sequence: CDR1 SGHRS, CDR2 YFSETQ. This CDR3 spans 15 amino acids.

The chain combines TRBV5-4 with TRBJ2-1, with 7 bases fitting TRBD2. V trimming: 2 bases; J trimming: 5 bases; junction bases outside the gene matches: 7. Looked up from germline, CDR1 is SGHNT and CDR2 is YYREEE (reference sequence). The CDR3 sequence is 15 residues long. The CDR3 here is CASSLSGMSHNEQFF. CDR3 coding DNA: TGTGCCAGCAGCTTAAGCGGGATGAGCCACAATGAGCAGTTCTTC.

The chain recombines TRBV4-2 with TRBJ2-3; unclear D gene. Germline CDR1 LGHNA, CDR2 YNFKEQ. V lost 2 bases, J lost 0 bases, and 12 bases lay in between. The CDR3 spans 16 residues. In DNA form, the CDR3 reads TGTGCCAGCAGCCAATGGAAGCGCCTTAGCACAGATACGCAGTATTTT. Translated: CASSQWKRLSTDTQYF.

The V call is TRBV11-1, the J call TRBJ2-7; D is perhaps TRBD1 (6 bases). The CDR3 length is 13 residues. CDR1 is SGHAT and CDR2 is FQDESV in the germline V gene (reference sequence). Trimming stripped 7 bases from V and 5 bases from J, with 15 bases between. The chain's CDR3 is CASTVFRGHEQYF. The CDR3 DNA reads TGTGCCAGCACCGTTTTCAGGGGACACGAGCAGTACTTC.

This CDR3 reads CAISDMADYGYTF. CDR3 DNA sequence: TGTGCCATCAGTGATATGGCAGACTATGGCTACACCTTC. This chain joins TRBV10-3 and TRBJ1-2; D ambiguous. Trimming took off 3 bases at V and 3 bases at J, with 8 bases between the two ends. The CDR3 loop spans 13 amino acids. Per the germline V gene, CDR1 is ENHRY and CDR2 is SYGVKD.

The rearrangement joins TRBV10-3 to TRBJ2-5; 11 bases map to TRBD2. Germline V lookup: CDR1 ENHRY, CDR2 SYGVKD. V gave up 0 bases and J gave up 5 bases; unmatched junction bases: 5. The CDR3 is made up of 16 amino acids. This CDR3 is CAISESSGRARETQYF. CDR3 sequence (DNA): TGTGCCATCAGTGAGTCTAGCGGGAGGGCCCGGGAGACCCAGTACTTC.

V is TRBV27 and J is TRBJ1-1, with D possibly matching TRBD1 (5 bases). This CDR3 contains 14 residues. CDR1 is MNHEY and CDR2 is SMNVEV in the germline V gene (reference sequence). With 3 bases removed from V and 3 bases from J, the gap between germline ends came to 11 bases. For the CDR3, the DNA is TGTGCCAGCAGTTTCGACAGATCTTACACTGAAGCTTTCTTT. It encodes CASSFDRSYTEAFF.

V usage is TRBV6-5 and J usage is TRBJ1-2, with a tentative D call TRBD1 (6 bases). CDR1 and CDR2 from the germline V gene are MNHEY and SVGAGI. The V and J ends lost 2 bases and 3 bases respectively, with 13 bases between them. This CDR3 contains 15 residues. This chain's CDR3 is CASSYGPQGYYGYTF. The CDR3, as DNA: TGTGCCAGCAGTTACGGGCCACAGGGCTACTATGGCTACACCTTC.

The gene calls are TRBV11-2 and TRBJ2-4; TRBD1 agrees at 8 bases. The length of the CDR3 is 16 residues. V gave up 5 bases and J gave up 0 bases; unmatched junction bases: 6. Germline V gene sequence: CDR1 SGHAT, CDR2 FQNNGV. CDR3 DNA sequence: TGTGCCAGCAGCCCCAGACAGGGGATAGCCAAAAACATTCAGTACTTC. Residues: CASSPRQGIAKNIQYF. The variable domain in full, with the rest retrieved from reference TRBV11-2 and TRBJ2-4, is EAGVAQSPRYKIIEKRQSVAFWCNPISGHATLYWYQQILGQGPKLLIQFQNNGVVDDSQLPKDRFSAERLKGVDSTLKIQPAKLEDSAVYLCASSPRQGIAKNIQYFGAGTRLSVL.

The J gene is TRBJ2-5, the V gene TRBV7-6, with 7 positions matching TRBD2. V lost 1 base, J lost 3 bases, and 8 bases stayed unmatched. This CDR3 comprises 16 residues. CDR1 is SGHVS, CDR2 FNYEAQ, per germline. As DNA, the CDR3 is TGTGCCAGCAGCTTAGTGGGGGGAGGGCCGGAAGAGACCCAGTACTTC. Its translation: CASSLVGGGPEETQYF.

The V gene is TRBV15, the J gene TRBJ2-5; D is uncertain. The CDR3 loop spans 14 amino acids. In germline, CDR1 is LNHNV, CDR2 YYDKDF (reference sequence). The ends were cut back, 0 bases at V and 2 bases at J, with 7 bases in the middle. The CDR3 coding sequence is TGTGCCACCAGCAGAGATGCTAGTCAAGAGACCCAGTACTTC. Residues: CATSRDASQETQYF.

This clone was found a few times. The chain couples TRBV5-1 to TRBJ2-1; D ambiguous. Germline lookup yields CDR1 SGHRS and CDR2 YFSETQ. The CDR3 runs to 13 residues. The ends were cut back, 4 bases at V and 10 bases at J, with 15 bases in the middle. DNA for the CDR3: TGCGCCAGCAGCACGGAACAGCAACGAGAGCAGTTCTTC. Amino acid sequence: CASSTEQQREQFF. Full variable domain (remainder filled in from reference TRBV5-1 and TRBJ2-1): KAGVTQTPRYLIKTRGQQVTLSCSPISGHRSVSWYQQTPGQGLQFLFEYFSETQRNKGNFPGRFSGRQFSNSRSEMNVSTLELGDSALYLCASSTEQQREQFFGPGTRLTVL.

This clone was seen more than once but under ten times. This chain uses TRBV29-1 with TRBJ2-3; 8 bases fit TRBD2. From germline, CDR1 is SQVTM and CDR2 ANQGSEA. The length of the CDR3 is 13 residues. The CDR3 reads CTGGAGGPDTQYF. The CDR3 nucleotides are TGCACCGGGGGGGCCGGTGGCCCAGATACGCAGTATTTT.